Below, 12 T cell receptor beta chains from the same sample are listed, as sequenced in a study of CD8 T cells in Susac syndrome. The RNA input was roughly 0.45 to 1 ug, and it was reverse transcribed with random hexamers. TCRdb itself ran the immunoSEQ multiplex PCR reads through MiXCR, one entry per CDR3 protein. The sample includes approximately 190,000 distinct CDR3 sequences, just under 95% of them seen just once. Sequencing was performed on CD8+ T cells from PBMCs. These TCRs come from a human donor with Susac syndrome.

This clonotype was observed a single time. The chain has TRBV9 and TRBJ1-1, with a weak D call TRBD1 (5 bases). V lost 4 bases and J lost 11, with 18 bases in between. Germline CDR1 reads SGDLS; CDR2 reads YYNGEE. CDR3 length: 13 amino acids. The CDR3 sequence is CASSLDSYCGAFF. CDR3 nucleotide sequence: TGTGCCAGCAGCCTAGACAGCTACTGTGGGGCTTTCTTT.

This chain joins TRBV6-5 and TRBJ2-7; D might be TRBD1 (7 bases). Germline CDR1 reads MNHEY; CDR2 reads SVGAGI. V lost 6 bases and J 2 bases, leaving 26 bases between the germline ends. This CDR3 is built from 18 residues. Here the CDR3 reads CASSYNTGGTAFAYEQYF. The CDR3 DNA reads TGTGCCAGCAGCTACAATACCGGAGGGACAGCTTTTGCCTACGAGCAGTACTTC.

The rearrangement joins TRBV9 to TRBJ2-1, with TRBD2 matching over 9 bases. The V and J ends lost 0 bases and 8 bases, in that order; junction bases with no gene match: 6. There are 15 residues in the CDR3. Germline-derived CDR1 and CDR2 are SGDLS and YYNGEE. The CDR3 is CASSVGRGGPDEQFF. The CDR3 nucleotides are TGTGCCAGCAGCGTAGGGCGGGGGGGCCCCGATGAGCAGTTCTTC.

The chain joins TRBV19 to TRBJ1-5; no clear D gene. CDR3 length: 14 residues. CDR1 LNHDA and CDR2 SQIVND come from the germline V gene (reference sequence). Between the trimmed V and J ends, which lost 7 bases and 7 bases, there was a span of 17 bases. The CDR3 DNA follows: TGTGCCAGTACCGAAGACGATGGCCCACAGCCCCAGCATTTT. Its protein product is CASTEDDGPQPQHF.

As regards this clonotype: A read error is possible here, since a much larger clone lies one base away. This chain joins TRBV7-9 and TRBJ1-1, with D uncertain. V lost 1 base to trimming and J lost 4 bases, with 4 bases between them. CDR1 and CDR2 (germline): SEHNR, FQNEAQ (reference sequence). CDR3 length equals 12 residues. CDR3 residues: CASSLGTTEAFF. Written as DNA, the CDR3 is TGTGCCAGCAGCTTAGGGACCACTGAAGCTTTCTTT.

V and J are TRBV4-1 and TRBJ2-3; D might be TRBD1 (6 bases). V lost 3 bases and J lost 0, with 7 bases in between. Germline assignment: CDR1 MGHRA and CDR2 YSYEKL. The CDR3 is 14 amino acids. The CDR3 DNA sequence: TGCGCCAGCAGCCATCAGGGGAGCACAGATACGCAGTATTTT. It yields the protein CASSHQGSTDTQYF.

The chain is built from TRBV4-1 and TRBJ1-1; possibly TRBD1 for D (5 bases). Between the trimmed V and J ends, which lost 5 bases and 1 base, there was a span of 17 bases. CDR3 length equals 16 residues. The germline V gene encodes CDR1 MGHRA and CDR2 YSYEKL. This CDR3 is CASSKSQGDSNTEAFF. CDR3 in DNA: TGCGCCAGCAGCAAATCACAAGGGGATTCGAACACTGAAGCTTTCTTT.

The gene calls are TRBV3-1 and TRBJ2-7; no reliable D call. Trimming removed 0 bases at V and 6 bases at J, with 6 bases between. The V gene's germline CDR1 is LGHDT and CDR2 YNNKEL (reference sequence). This CDR3 is built from 12 residues. CDR3 coding DNA: TGTGCCAGCAGCCAAGATGTGTTCGAGCAGTACTTC. As protein: CASSQDVFEQYF.

The gene calls are TRBV6-6 and TRBJ2-7, with D unresolved. The germline gives CDR1 MNHNY, CDR2 SVGAGI (reference sequence). CDR3 size: 12 residues. Trimming left V 2 bases short and J 6 bases short, with 8 bases between. CDR3 coding DNA: TGTGCCAGCAGTTACGTAAGGGCCGAGCAGTACTTC. Translation: CASSYVRAEQYF.

The rearrangement uses TRBV7-3 and TRBJ1-1, with a tentative D call TRBD1 (5 bases). Trimming took 4 bases from V and 3 from J, leaving 12 bases between them. The CDR3 is 14 residues long. Germline V gives CDR1 SGHTA, CDR2 FQGTGA. CDR3 DNA: TGTGCCAGCAGCTCTACCGGGGGGGACACTGAAGCTTTCTTT. This sequence encodes CASSSTGGDTEAFF.

The chain has TRBV6-6 and TRBJ2-1; 7 bases map to TRBD2. Trimming took 8 bases from V and 5 from J; bases not matched to a gene: 3. The CDR3 length is 12 residues. Germline V CDR1 and CDR2: MNHNY, SVGAGI (reference sequence). The CDR3 nucleotides read TGTGCCAGCCGGGGAGGGGACAATGAGCAGTTCTTC. Residues: CASRGGDNEQFF.

The V gene is TRBV20-1, the J gene TRBJ2-4; unclear D gene. Trimming removed 3 bases from V and 7 bases from J, with 7 bases in between. This CDR3 has 11 residues. The germline gives CDR1 DFQATT, CDR2 SNEGSKA (reference sequence). The CDR3 DNA follows: TGCAGTGCTAGGGGAAGGAACATTCAGTACTTC. Protein: CSARGRNIQYF.